The rows below give T cell receptor beta chains drawn from one sample of a study of response to subunit inactivated influenza vaccine. TCRdb reprocessed the RT-PCR reads with MiXCR, giving one entry per CDR3 protein. The sample lists 800,000 or so distinct CDR3 sequences, 21% seen once, with 10% in the top ten. The sequences come from PBMCs from blood, collected approximately 5 days after vaccination. The receptors derive from a man in his fifties who received an inactivated influenza vaccine. The conserved cysteine and the conserved F or W are not part of the CDR3 here. Fields, in order: J gene, V gene, CDR3 protein.

j_call: TRBJ2-3; v_call: TRBV5-1; cdr3_aa: ASSPGLGIDTQY
j_call: TRBJ2-6; v_call: TRBV11-2; cdr3_aa: ASSLWGTLGGSGANVLT
j_call: TRBJ2-7; v_call: TRBV15; cdr3_aa: ATSGPGLGQY
j_call: TRBJ2-7; v_call: TRBV25-1; cdr3_aa: ASGEYEQY
j_call: TRBJ2-5; v_call: TRBV20-1; cdr3_aa: SAMDFGWQETQY
j_call: TRBJ2-6; v_call: TRBV20-1; cdr3_aa: SARWGTGANVLT
j_call: TRBJ2-7; v_call: TRBV29-1; cdr3_aa: SGLLTDEQY
j_call: TRBJ2-3; v_call: TRBV20-1; cdr3_aa: SATGVTDTQY
j_call: TRBJ1-2; v_call: TRBV9; cdr3_aa: ASSVGGERFYGYT
j_call: TRBJ2-1; v_call: TRBV14; cdr3_aa: ASSQVGSGRDNEQF
j_call: TRBJ1-2; v_call: TRBV7-2; cdr3_aa: ASSRLGQGDYGYT
j_call: TRBJ2-7; v_call: TRBV20-1; cdr3_aa: SARPSNGVYEQY
j_call: TRBJ2-1; v_call: TRBV7-2; cdr3_aa: ASSPLGLTWLF
j_call: TRBJ1-1; v_call: TRBV6-2/TRBV6-3; cdr3_aa: ASSTLLRRGNTEAF
j_call: TRBJ2-2; v_call: TRBV7-2; cdr3_aa: ASSLEVRAIGELF
j_call: TRBJ2-2; v_call: TRBV7-9; cdr3_aa: ASSLGSGFFGELF
j_call: TRBJ2-2; v_call: TRBV12-3/TRBV12-4; cdr3_aa: ASRGGEGPGTGELF
j_call: TRBJ2-1; v_call: TRBV2; cdr3_aa: ASSEDKRDSYNEQF
j_call: TRBJ2-7; v_call: TRBV6-2/TRBV6-3; cdr3_aa: ASSPPSGSDSYEQY
j_call: TRBJ2-2; v_call: TRBV7-9; cdr3_aa: ASSIIGAARGTGELF
j_call: TRBJ2-3; v_call: TRBV18; cdr3_aa: ASSPQTGGSADTQY
j_call: TRBJ1-2; v_call: TRBV7-2; cdr3_aa: ASSLLGALGYT
j_call: TRBJ2-3; v_call: TRBV9; cdr3_aa: ASSVSPRQTDTQY
j_call: TRBJ1-2; v_call: TRBV10-3; cdr3_aa: AISESAAEVYGYT
j_call: TRBJ2-3; v_call: TRBV10-3; cdr3_aa: ASQSATGMADTQY
j_call: TRBJ2-3; v_call: TRBV4-2; cdr3_aa: ASSQGLAGAKDTQY
j_call: TRBJ2-4; v_call: TRBV28; cdr3_aa: ASTSRASVAKNIQY
j_call: TRBJ1-2; v_call: TRBV9; cdr3_aa: ASSVDRGGYT
j_call: TRBJ1-2; v_call: TRBV28; cdr3_aa: ASRARPWGLNYGYT
j_call: TRBJ2-1; v_call: TRBV3-1; cdr3_aa: ASSFISGSSYNEQF
j_call: TRBJ1-2; v_call: TRBV29-1; cdr3_aa: SVDRGANYGYT
j_call: TRBJ2-5; v_call: TRBV20-1; cdr3_aa: SAAQGGQETQY
j_call: TRBJ2-1; v_call: TRBV4-2; cdr3_aa: ASSQTGAFGSYNEQF
j_call: TRBJ1-2; v_call: TRBV11-3; cdr3_aa: ASSLEGTGECAGYT
j_call: TRBJ2-1; v_call: TRBV7-2; cdr3_aa: ASRRGPLVENEQF
j_call: TRBJ2-1; v_call: TRBV20-1; cdr3_aa: SVQTGGVNNEQF
j_call: TRBJ2-3; v_call: TRBV20-1; cdr3_aa: ARTRTSTDTQY
j_call: TRBJ2-2; v_call: TRBV5-1; cdr3_aa: ASSPGQANTGELF
j_call: TRBJ2-1; v_call: TRBV7-8; cdr3_aa: ASSLLLAGYEQF
j_call: TRBJ2-7; v_call: TRBV2; cdr3_aa: ASSERRLAGEQY
j_call: TRBJ1-2; v_call: TRBV12-3/TRBV12-4; cdr3_aa: ASSMAGGNYGYT